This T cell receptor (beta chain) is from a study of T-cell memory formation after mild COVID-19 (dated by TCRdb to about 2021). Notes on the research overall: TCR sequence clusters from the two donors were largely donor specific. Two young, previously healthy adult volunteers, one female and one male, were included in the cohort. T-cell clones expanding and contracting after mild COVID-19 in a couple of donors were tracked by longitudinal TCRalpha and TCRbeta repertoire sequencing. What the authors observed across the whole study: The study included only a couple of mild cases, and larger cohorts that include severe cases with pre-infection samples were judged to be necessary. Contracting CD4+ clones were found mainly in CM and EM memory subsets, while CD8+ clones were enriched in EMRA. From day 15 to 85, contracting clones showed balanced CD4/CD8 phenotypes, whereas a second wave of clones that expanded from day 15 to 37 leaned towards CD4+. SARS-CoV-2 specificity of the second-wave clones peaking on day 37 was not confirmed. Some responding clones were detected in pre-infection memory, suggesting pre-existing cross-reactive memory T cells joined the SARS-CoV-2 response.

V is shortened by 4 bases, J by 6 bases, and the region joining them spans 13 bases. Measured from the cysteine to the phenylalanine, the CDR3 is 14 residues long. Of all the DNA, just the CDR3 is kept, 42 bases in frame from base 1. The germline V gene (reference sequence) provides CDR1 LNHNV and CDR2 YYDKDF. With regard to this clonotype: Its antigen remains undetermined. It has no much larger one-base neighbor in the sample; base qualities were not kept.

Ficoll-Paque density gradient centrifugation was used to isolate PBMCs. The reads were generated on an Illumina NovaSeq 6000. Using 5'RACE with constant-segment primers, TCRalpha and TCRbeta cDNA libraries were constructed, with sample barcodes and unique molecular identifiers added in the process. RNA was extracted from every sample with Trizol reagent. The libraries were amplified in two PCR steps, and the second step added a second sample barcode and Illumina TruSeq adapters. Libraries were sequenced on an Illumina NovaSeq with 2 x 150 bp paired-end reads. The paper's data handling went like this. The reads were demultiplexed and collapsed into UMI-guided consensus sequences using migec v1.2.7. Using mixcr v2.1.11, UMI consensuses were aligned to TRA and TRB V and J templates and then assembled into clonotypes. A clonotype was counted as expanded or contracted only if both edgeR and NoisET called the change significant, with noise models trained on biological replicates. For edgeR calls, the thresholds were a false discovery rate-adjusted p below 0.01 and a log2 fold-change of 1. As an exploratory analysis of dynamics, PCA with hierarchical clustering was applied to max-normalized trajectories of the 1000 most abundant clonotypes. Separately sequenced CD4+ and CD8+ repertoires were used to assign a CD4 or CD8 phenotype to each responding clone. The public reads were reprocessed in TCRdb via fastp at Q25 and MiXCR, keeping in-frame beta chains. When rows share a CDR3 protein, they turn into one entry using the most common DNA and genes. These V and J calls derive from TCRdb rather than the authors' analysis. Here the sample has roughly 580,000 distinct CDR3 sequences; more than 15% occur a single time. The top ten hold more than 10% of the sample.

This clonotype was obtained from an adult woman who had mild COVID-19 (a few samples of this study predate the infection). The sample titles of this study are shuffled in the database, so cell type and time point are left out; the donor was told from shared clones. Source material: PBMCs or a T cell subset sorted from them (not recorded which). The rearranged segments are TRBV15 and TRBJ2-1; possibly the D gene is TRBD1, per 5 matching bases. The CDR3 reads CATSIQGDGNEQFF. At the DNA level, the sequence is TGTGCCACCAGCATCCAAGGGGATGGCAATGAGCAGTTCTTC.